This T cell receptor (beta chain) was found in a study of tumor-infiltrating lymphocytes in oesophageal squamous cell carcinoma. This clonotype occurred a few times. MiXCR was run by TCRdb on the PCR reads, yielding one entry per CDR3 protein. The table has 15,000 to 20,000 distinct CDR3 sequences, around 44% seen once. Per germline, CDR1 SGHDN and CDR2 FVKESK. V lost 4 bases and J 3 bases, leaving 17 bases between the germline ends. CDR3 size: 16 residues. The clonotype originates from a male donor with esophageal squamous cell carcinoma. Sequenced input: esophageal tumor tissue. The rearrangement links TRBV14 to TRBJ2-3; D is perhaps TRBD2 (5 bases). The CDR3: CASSPPPGDATDTQYF. The CDR3 DNA reads as TGTGCCAGCAGCCCCCCTCCCGGGGATGCAACAGATACGCAGTATTTT.